The 11 T cell receptor beta chains presented below share a single source sample, sequenced in a study of naive and memory T cell subsets. Both TRBC1 and TRBC2 were covered by a beta constant-region primer of two equimolar oligonucleotides. TCRdb re-called the UMI-ligation and nested PCR reads through MiXCR, storing one row per CDR3 protein. The sample has tens of thousands of distinct CDR3 sequences, more than 10% seen once. Sequenced input: effector memory CD4+ T cells from blood. Specified subset: effector memory, CD45RA- CD27-. The receptors originated from a human donor in good health.

This clonotype came up many times. Being one base from a much bigger clone, this may be a read error. The V call is TRBV6-6, the J call TRBJ2-3; the D call may be TRBD1 or TRBD2 (5 bases each). The V gene's germline CDR1 is MNHNY and CDR2 SVGAGI (reference sequence). This CDR3 has 16 residues. V dropped 4 bases and J dropped 0 bases, with 14 bases sitting between them. CDR3 bases: TGTGCCAGCAGTTCATCGGGGCGAGATAGCACAGATACGCAGTATTTT. Translation gives CASSSSGRDSTDTQYF.

The V call is TRBV7-9, the J call TRBJ2-1; 12 bases match TRBD2. Trimming cost V 4 bases and J 6 bases; bases outside gene matches: 10. CDR1 and CDR2 from the germline V gene are SEHNR and FQNEAQ (reference sequence). The CDR3 is 17 amino acids. The CDR3 here is CASSSKTGLAGPNEQFF. In DNA form, the CDR3 reads TGTGCCAGCAGCTCGAAGACGGGACTAGCGGGCCCCAATGAGCAGTTCTTC.

This clonotype has at least ten counts. CDR3 coding DNA: TGTGCCAGCAGCCAAGGTCCGTCTGGATATGGCTACACCTTC. Translating gives CASSQGPSGYGYTF. The chain uses TRBV3-1 and TRBJ1-2; D not resolved. V lost 1 base, J lost 5 bases, and 11 bases lay in between. The CDR3 contains 14 residues. CDR1 LGHDT and CDR2 YNNKEL come from the germline V gene (reference sequence). The entire variable domain, with the rest obtained from reference TRBV3-1 and TRBJ1-2, is as follows: DTAVSQTPKYLVTQMGNDKSIKCEQNLGHDTMYWYKQDSKKFLKIMFSYNNKELIINETVPNRFSPKSPDKAHLNLHINSLELGDSAVYFCASSQGPSGYGYTFGSGTRLTVV.

This clonotype has just a few counts. J is TRBJ2-5 and V is TRBV28, with D perhaps matching TRBD1 (6 bases). This CDR3 spans 16 amino acids. CDR1 and CDR2 from the germline V gene are MDHEN and SYDVKM. V was cut by 2 bases and J by 3 bases, with 16 bases left in between. Here the CDR3 reads CASSLKFWGQKETQYF. In DNA, the CDR3 is TGTGCCAGCAGTTTAAAATTTTGGGGGCAAAAAGAGACCCAGTACTTC.

The V call is TRBV2, the J call TRBJ2-2; D not certain. Germline lookup yields CDR1 SNHLY and CDR2 FYNNEI. Trimming cost V 8 bases and J 1 base, with 8 bases left between them. This CDR3 region has 13 residues. The CDR3 DNA reads as TGTGCCAGCGTAGAGGTGAACACCGGGGAGCTGTTTTTT. Its translation: CASVEVNTGELFF.

V usage is TRBV7-2 and J usage is TRBJ2-1, with 10 positions matching TRBD2. The CDR3 has 16 amino acids. Germline lookup yields CDR1 SGHTA and CDR2 FQGNSA. V was pared by 1 base and J by 4 bases, with 4 bases of the junction left unmatched. CDR3 coding DNA: TGTGCCAGCAGCTTAGGGGGGACTAGCGCTTACAATGAGCAGTTCTTC. Its translation: CASSLGGTSAYNEQFF.

This chain uses TRBV11-3 with TRBJ2-2; TRBD2 aligns across 8 bases. There are 20 residues in the CDR3. The germline gives CDR1 SGHNT, CDR2 YENEEA. Losses at the gene ends were 0 bases for V and 4 bases for J; bases not matched to a gene: 16. The CDR3 loop reads CASSLERFLAGSAGTGELFF. The CDR3 DNA is TGTGCCAGCAGCTTAGAGAGGTTTCTAGCGGGCTCGGCGGGCACCGGGGAGCTGTTTTTT. Together with reference TRBV11-3 and TRBJ2-2, the CDR3 gives the full variable domain: EAGVVQSPRYKIIEKKQPVAFWCNPISGHNTLYWYLQNLGQGPELLIRYENEEAVDDSQLPKDRFSAERLKGVDSTLKIQPAELGDSAVYLCASSLERFLAGSAGTGELFFGEGSRLTVL.

The rearrangement links TRBV9 to TRBJ2-7; 9 nucleotides align to TRBD1. V trimming: 2 bases; J trimming: 6 bases; junction bases outside the gene matches: 0. The CDR3 extends over 12 amino acids. Per germline, CDR1 SGDLS and CDR2 YYNGEE. The CDR3, as DNA: TGTGCCAGCAGCGTGGACAGGGGCGAGCAGTACTTC. Protein: CASSVDRGEQYF. Full variable domain (remainder filled in from reference TRBV9 and TRBJ2-7): DSGVTQTPKHLITATGQRVTLRCSPRSGDLSVYWYQQSLDQGLQFLIQYYNGEERAKGNILERFSAQQFPDLHSELNLSSLELGDSALYFCASSVDRGEQYFGPGTRLTVT.

The rearrangement links TRBV6-2 or TRBV6-3 to TRBJ2-3; possibly TRBD2 for D (7 bases). CDR3 length: 14 amino acids. Germline values: CDR1 MNHEY, CDR2 SVGEGT. The V end lost 6 bases, the J end lost 13 bases, and 23 bases lay between the germline ends. The CDR3, as DNA: TGTGCCAGCAGAGGGGGGACTAACCTTAGGGCGAAGTATTTT. This gives the protein CASRGGTNLRAKYF.

The V gene is TRBV3-1, the J gene TRBJ2-3; D unresolved. Trimming stripped 1 base from V and 8 bases from J, with 7 bases between. The CDR3 covers 12 residues. In germline, CDR1 is LGHDT, CDR2 YNNKEL (reference sequence). CDR3 in DNA: TGTGCCAGCAGCCAAGGTGTTCGTACGCAGTATTTT. This sequence encodes CASSQGVRTQYF.

This clonotype is labeled medium-sized. The rearrangement uses TRBV20-1 and TRBJ2-7; 8 positions agree with TRBD2. The CDR3 sequence is 16 residues long. Unmatched junction bases numbered 15, after V lost 3 bases and J lost 5 bases. Germline CDR1 DFQATT, CDR2 SNEGSKA (reference sequence). The CDR3 loop is CSARGSAGTRSNEQYF. CDR3 coding DNA: TGCAGTGCTAGGGGTTCGGCCGGGACTAGATCGAACGAGCAGTACTTC.